The clone carrying this T cell receptor beta chain has only a few counts. The Seattle patients joined while their infection was active and were tracked longitudinally afterward. As processed by the authors: Counts of nucleated cells, estimated from reference gene primer amplification, were obtained. Sequencing used immunoSEQ multiplex PCR; TCRdb keeps in-frame clones, though not all of them. The D gene and trimming were derived from the DNA, and the V and J assignments and clone size from that table. The sample includes fewer than 450,000 clones, 85% to 90% of them seen just once. The data are from a study of blood T cell repertoires in COVID-19. Background on the study: Both acute and convalescent COVID-19 samples were obtained from the United States, Italy and Spain. In each case, the material was cDNA or gDNA derived from T cells, B-cell-depleted T cells, or PBMCs.

Germline assignment: CDR1 SEHNR and CDR2 FQNEAQ (reference sequence). The J segment lost 7 bases and the V segment lost 2 bases, leaving 7 bases of the junction unmatched. The CDR3 has 16 residues. This TCR derives from a woman aged 50 to 60 with COVID-19, enrolled during active disease. V is TRBV7-9 and J is TRBJ2-7, with 14 nucleotides matching TRBD2. The sequencing input was peripheral blood. The CDR3 DNA reads as TGTGCCAGCAGCTTACGCGGACTAGCGGGAGGAGGGGAGCAGTACTTC. Its translation is CASSLRGLAGGGEQYF. Looking up the rest from reference TRBV7-9 and TRBJ2-7 gives the full variable domain: DTGVSQNPRHKITKRGQNVTFRCDPISEHNRLYWYRQTLGQGPEFLTYFQNEAQLEKSRLLSDRFSAERPKGSFSTLEIQRTEQGDSAMYLCASSLRGLAGGGEQYFGPGTRLTVT.